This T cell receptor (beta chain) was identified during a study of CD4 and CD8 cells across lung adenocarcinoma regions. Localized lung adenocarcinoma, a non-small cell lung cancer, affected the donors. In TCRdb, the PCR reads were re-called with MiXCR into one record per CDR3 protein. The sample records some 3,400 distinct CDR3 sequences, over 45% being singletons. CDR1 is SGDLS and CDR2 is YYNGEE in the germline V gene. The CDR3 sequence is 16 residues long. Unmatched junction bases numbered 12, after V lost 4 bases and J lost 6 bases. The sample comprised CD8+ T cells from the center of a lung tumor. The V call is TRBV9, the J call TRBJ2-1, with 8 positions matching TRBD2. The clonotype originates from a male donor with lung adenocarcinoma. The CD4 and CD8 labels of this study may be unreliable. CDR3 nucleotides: TGTGCCAGCAGCCCCGGTGGGACTAGTTCAGGCAATGAGCAGTTCTTC. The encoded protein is CASSPGGTSSGNEQFF.